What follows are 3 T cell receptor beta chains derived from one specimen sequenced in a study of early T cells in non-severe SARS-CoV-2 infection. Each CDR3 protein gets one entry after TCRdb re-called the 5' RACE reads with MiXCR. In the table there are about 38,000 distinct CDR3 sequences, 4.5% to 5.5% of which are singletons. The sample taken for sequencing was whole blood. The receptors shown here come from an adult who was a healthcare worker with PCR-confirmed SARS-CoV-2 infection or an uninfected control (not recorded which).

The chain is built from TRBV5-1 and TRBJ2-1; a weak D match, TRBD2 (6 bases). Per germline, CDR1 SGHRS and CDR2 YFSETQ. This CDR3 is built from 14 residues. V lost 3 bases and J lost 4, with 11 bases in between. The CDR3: CASSWDLPYNEQFF. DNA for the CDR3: TGCGCCAGCAGCTGGGACTTGCCATACAATGAGCAGTTCTTC.

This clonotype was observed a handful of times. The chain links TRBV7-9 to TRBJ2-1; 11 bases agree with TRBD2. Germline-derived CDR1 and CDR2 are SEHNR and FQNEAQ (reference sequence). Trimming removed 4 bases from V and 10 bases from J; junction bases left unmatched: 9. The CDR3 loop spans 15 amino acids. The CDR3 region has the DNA TGTGCCAGCAGCTATAGCGGGGGGGATTCAGGAGAGCAGTTCTTC. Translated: CASSYSGGDSGEQFF.

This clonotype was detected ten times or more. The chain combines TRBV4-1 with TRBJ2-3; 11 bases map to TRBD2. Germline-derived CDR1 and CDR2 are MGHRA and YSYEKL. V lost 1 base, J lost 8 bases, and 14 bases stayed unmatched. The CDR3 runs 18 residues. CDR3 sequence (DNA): TGCGCCAGCAGCCAAGCTCCAGGTAGCGGGGGGGCCCTGGGTACGCAGTATTTT. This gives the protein CASSQAPGSGGALGTQYF.